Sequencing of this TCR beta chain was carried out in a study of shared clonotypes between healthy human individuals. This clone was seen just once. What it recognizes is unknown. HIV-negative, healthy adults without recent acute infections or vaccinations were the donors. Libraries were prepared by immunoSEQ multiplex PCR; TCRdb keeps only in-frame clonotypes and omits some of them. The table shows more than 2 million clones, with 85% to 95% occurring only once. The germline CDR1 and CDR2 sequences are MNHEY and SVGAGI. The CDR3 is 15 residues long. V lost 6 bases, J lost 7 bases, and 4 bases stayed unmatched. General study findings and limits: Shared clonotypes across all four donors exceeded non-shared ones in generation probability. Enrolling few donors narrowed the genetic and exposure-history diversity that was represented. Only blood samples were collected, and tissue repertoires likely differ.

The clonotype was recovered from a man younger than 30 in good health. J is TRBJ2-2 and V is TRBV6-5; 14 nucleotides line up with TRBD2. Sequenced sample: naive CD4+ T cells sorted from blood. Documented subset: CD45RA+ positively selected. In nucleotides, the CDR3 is TGTGCCAGCAGAACCGGGACTAGCGGGAGCGGGGAGCTGTTTTTT. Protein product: CASRTGTSGSGELFF.